These T cell receptor beta chains were read from a single sample in a study of blood T cell repertoires in COVID-19. Method: immunoSEQ multiplex PCR; TCRdb's copy keeps in-frame clones and lacks some. The data contain about 63,000 clones, 88% of them singletons. Sequenced input: peripheral blood. These receptors were collected from a human donor in a cohort sampled during active COVID-19. CDR3s include the opening cysteine and the closing phenylalanine or tryptophan. A D gene is named only where the DNA matches it firmly. The size field is filled for only some rows; it gives once, few, many or a size class.

D gene: NA
J gene: TRBJ1-2
clone size: once
V gene: TRBV28
CDR3 length: 12
CDR3 protein: CASSLIQGGYTF
CDR3 DNA: TGTGCCAGCAGTTTAATCCAGGGGGGCTACACCTTC

D gene: TRBD2
J gene: TRBJ2-3
clone size: NA
V gene: TRBV5-5
CDR3 length: 16
CDR3 protein: CASSATSGGRTDTQYF
CDR3 DNA: TGTGCCAGCAGCGCTACTAGCGGGGGGCGCACAGATACGCAGTATTTT

D gene: TRBD1
J gene: TRBJ2-6
clone size: NA
V gene: TRBV14
CDR3 length: 18
CDR3 protein: CASSQMTGRPVGANVLTF
CDR3 DNA: TGTGCCAGCAGCCAGATGACAGGGAGACCCGTCGGGGCCAACGTCCTGACTTTC

D gene: TRBD1
J gene: TRBJ1-2
clone size: NA
V gene: TRBV6-6
CDR3 length: 16
CDR3 protein: CASSYSETGAPYGYTF
CDR3 DNA: TGTGCCAGCAGTTACTCTGAGACAGGGGCTCCCTATGGCTACACCTTC

D gene: NA
J gene: TRBJ2-7
clone size: NA
V gene: TRBV6-5
CDR3 length: 16
CDR3 protein: CASSYGGAQSSYEQYF
CDR3 DNA: TGTGCCAGCAGTTACGGGGGGGCGCAGAGCTCCTACGAGCAGTACTTC

D gene: NA
J gene: TRBJ2-7
clone size: NA
V gene: TRBV10-2
CDR3 length: 15
CDR3 protein: CASSPPGGSTHEQYF
CDR3 DNA: TGCGCCAGCAGCCCACCAGGGGGGTCTACCCACGAGCAGTACTTC

D gene: NA
J gene: TRBJ2-3
clone size: NA
V gene: TRBV29-1
CDR3 length: 12
CDR3 protein: CSVSRGTDTQYF
CDR3 DNA: TGCAGCGTTAGCAGGGGCACAGATACGCAGTATTTT

D gene: NA
J gene: TRBJ2-7
clone size: NA
V gene: TRBV27
CDR3 length: 15
CDR3 protein: CASSPIGRNTYEQYF
CDR3 DNA: TGTGCCAGCAGTCCCATAGGGAGAAACACGTACGAGCAGTACTTC

D gene: NA
J gene: TRBJ2-7
clone size: NA
V gene: TRBV14
CDR3 length: 18
CDR3 protein: CASSPRPGGRGVYYEQYF
CDR3 DNA: TGTGCCAGCAGCCCCAGGCCGGGAGGAAGGGGGGTATACTACGAGCAGTACTTC

D gene: TRBD2
J gene: TRBJ2-3
clone size: NA
V gene: TRBV18
CDR3 length: 17
CDR3 protein: CASSPLGAGRSTDTQYF
CDR3 DNA: TGTGCCAGCTCACCACTTGGAGCGGGGCGAAGCACAGATACGCAGTATTTT

D gene: TRBD1
J gene: TRBJ1-2
clone size: NA
V gene: TRBV20-1
CDR3 length: 13
CDR3 protein: CSASLQGAGGYTF
CDR3 DNA: TGCAGTGCTAGTCTACAGGGGGCTGGTGGCTACACCTTC

D gene: NA
J gene: TRBJ1-5
clone size: NA
V gene: TRBV19
CDR3 length: 14
CDR3 protein: CASTPGQRRQPQHF
CDR3 DNA: TGTGCCAGTACCCCAGGACAACGACGCCAGCCCCAGCATTTT

D gene: TRBD2
J gene: TRBJ2-1
clone size: NA
V gene: TRBV10-2
CDR3 length: 14
CDR3 protein: CASSESGRNNEQFF
CDR3 DNA: TGCGCCAGCAGTGAGTCCGGGAGGAACAATGAGCAGTTCTTC

D gene: TRBD1
J gene: TRBJ2-4
clone size: NA
V gene: TRBV27
CDR3 length: 14
CDR3 protein: CASRWGQGADIQYF
CDR3 DNA: TGTGCCAGCAGATGGGGACAGGGGGCTGACATTCAGTACTTC

D gene: NA
J gene: TRBJ2-2
clone size: NA
V gene: TRBV3-1/TRBV3-2
CDR3 length: 16
CDR3 protein: CASSQDGRGRSGELFF
CDR3 DNA: TGTGCCAGCAGCCAAGACGGCAGGGGACGGTCCGGGGAGCTGTTTTTT

D gene: NA
J gene: TRBJ1-5
clone size: NA
V gene: TRBV27
CDR3 length: 15
CDR3 protein: CASSLYPRSNQPQHF
CDR3 DNA: TGTGCCAGCAGTTTATACCCGCGAAGCAATCAGCCCCAGCATTTT

D gene: TRBD1
J gene: TRBJ2-7
clone size: NA
V gene: TRBV9
CDR3 length: 14
CDR3 protein: CASSLGQGSYEQYF
CDR3 DNA: TGTGCCAGCAGCCTCGGACAGGGGTCGTACGAGCAGTACTTC

D gene: NA
J gene: TRBJ1-1
clone size: NA
V gene: TRBV11-2
CDR3 length: 13
CDR3 protein: CASSLGGQIEAFF
CDR3 DNA: TGTGCCAGCAGCTTAGGAGGGCAGATTGAAGCTTTCTTT

D gene: NA
J gene: TRBJ1-2
clone size: NA
V gene: TRBV7-9
CDR3 length: 17
CDR3 protein: CASSTNQVAAGYGGYTF
CDR3 DNA: TGTGCCAGCAGCACCAATCAGGTTGCTGCGGGATATGGGGGCTACACCTTC